These 13 T cell receptor beta chains were all obtained from the same sample, sequenced in a study of cytomegalovirus exposure and HLA in healthy donors. 60 Vbeta and 13 Jbeta primers were used in PCR. Produced via immunoSEQ multiplex PCR; TCRdb's table is partial and in-frame only. The sample consists of roughly 190,000 clones, roughly 85% of them appearing once. Sequencing was performed on PBMCs. The receptors derive from a woman younger than 30 in good health and CMV-seronegative.

Concerning this clone itself: Relative to the germline gene, one junction end is altered; a read error may explain this. The genes are TRBV7-7 and TRBJ2-3, with D maybe TRBD1 (6 bases). This CDR3 has 14 amino acids. Germline V gives CDR1 SSHAT, CDR2 FNYEAQ (reference sequence). The CDR3 sequence: CASSPGQQSDTQYF. In DNA form, the CDR3 reads TGTGCTAGCAGCCCCGGACAGCAGTCAGATACGCAGTATTTT.

The V gene is TRBV2, the J gene TRBJ2-2; D not resolved. V shed 0 bases and J shed 5 bases, with 7 bases lying between them. This CDR3 comprises 14 residues. Germline CDR1 is SNHLY and CDR2 is FYNNEI. The CDR3 DNA sequence: TGTGCCAGCAGTGAAGCCATACTAACCGGGGAGCTGTTTTTT. It yields the protein CASSEAILTGELFF.

The V gene is TRBV9, the J gene TRBJ2-3; tentatively, D is TRBD1 (5 bases). Germline V CDR1 and CDR2: SGDLS, YYNGEE. CDR3 length equals 15 residues. With 3 bases removed from V and 0 bases from J, the gap between germline ends came to 11 bases. CDR3: CASSGEGASTDTQYF. The CDR3 bases are TGTGCCAGCAGCGGGGAAGGGGCTAGCACAGATACGCAGTATTTT.

The genes are TRBV4-3 and TRBJ2-3; D gene uncertain. CDR1 and CDR2 from the germline V gene are LGHNA and YSLEER. V was cut by 4 bases and J by 2 bases, with 7 bases left in between. This CDR3 has 13 residues. The CDR3, as DNA: TGCGCCAGCAGCCGAGTATACACAGATACGCAGTATTTT. It specifies CASSRVYTDTQYF.

The V call is TRBV11-2, the J call TRBJ2-7; D gene uncertain. This CDR3 comprises 14 residues. V lost 1 base and J 7 bases, leaving 14 bases between the germline ends. Germline V gives CDR1 SGHAT, CDR2 FQNNGV. As DNA, the CDR3 is TGTGCCAGCAGCTTAGTTCTGTTACTACGGGAGCAGTACTTC. Encoded protein: CASSLVLLLREQYF.

J is TRBJ2-1 and V is TRBV2, with D possibly matching TRBD2 (6 bases). The CDR3 loop spans 16 amino acids. Per germline, CDR1 SNHLY and CDR2 FYNNEI. Trimming pared 5 bases from V and 3 bases from J, leaving 17 bases between. The CDR3 DNA reads as TGTGCCAGCAGTTCCCCGATTAGCGGAGACTACAATGAGCAGTTCTTC. Its translation: CASSSPISGDYNEQFF. The full variable domain, its missing parts supplied by reference TRBV2 and TRBJ2-1, is EPEVTQTPSHQVTQMGQEVILRCVPISNHLYFYWYRQILGQKVEFLVSFYNNEISEKSEIFDDQFSVERPDGSNFTLKIRSTKLEDSAMYFCASSSPISGDYNEQFFGPGTRLTVL.

V is TRBV10-3 and J is TRBJ2-7, with TRBD2 identical over 11 bases. From germline, CDR1 is ENHRY and CDR2 SYGVKD. CDR3 length: 16 amino acids. V shed 3 bases, J shed 3 bases, and the junction held 7 bases outside the gene matches. The CDR3: CAISETTSGSFYEQYF. The CDR3 DNA reads TGTGCCATCAGTGAAACCACTAGCGGGAGTTTCTACGAGCAGTACTTC.

This clone was observed a few times. The rearrangement uses TRBV28 and TRBJ1-5; D might be TRBD1 (5 bases). V was pared by 7 bases and J by 0 bases, with 10 bases between. The germline gives CDR1 MDHEN, CDR2 SYDVKM. The CDR3 consists of 14 residues. CDR3 nucleotide sequence: TGTGCCAGCACCCGTAGGGGTAGCAATCAGCCCCAGCATTTT. Translating gives CASTRRGSNQPQHF.

The chain is built from TRBV5-8 and TRBJ1-1, with D perhaps matching TRBD1 (5 bases). V lost 3 bases, J lost 6 bases, and 18 bases lay in between. The CDR3 runs to 15 residues. Germline V CDR1 and CDR2: SGHTS, YDEGEE. Here the CDR3 DNA reads TGTGCCAGCAGCTCCCCCGGGGGAGTGGTCGCTGAAGCTTTCTTT. Encoded protein: CASSSPGGVVAEAFF. The full variable domain, its missing parts supplied by reference TRBV5-8 and TRBJ1-1, is EAGVTQSPTHLIKTRGQQATLRCSPISGHTSVYWYQQALGLGLQFLLWYDEGEERNRGNFPPRFSGRQFPNYSSELNVNALELEDSALYLCASSSPGGVVAEAFFGQGTRLTVV.

The chain joins TRBV7-2 to TRBJ2-2, with 9 bases fitting TRBD2. CDR1 is SGHTA and CDR2 is FQGNSA in the germline V gene. Trimming took 5 bases from V and 4 from J; bases not matched to a gene: 5. This CDR3 contains 15 residues. Here the CDR3 reads CASSRLAGVTGELFF. In DNA, the CDR3 is TGTGCCAGCAGCCGTTTAGCGGGAGTCACCGGGGAGCTGTTTTTT.

Turning to this clone: The germline gene is not matched at one end of the junction; a read error may be the cause. The rearrangement uses TRBV7-9 and TRBJ1-5, with D hard to call. CDR1 is SEHNR and CDR2 is FQNEAQ in the germline V gene (reference sequence). This CDR3 comprises 15 residues. The CDR3 nucleotides are TGTTCCAGCAGTTCAACAGCCTATAGCAATCAGCCCCAGCATTTT. It translates to CSSSSTAYSNQPQHF.

CDR3 sequence reads: CAWSGQGTYEQYF. For the CDR3, the DNA is TGTGCCTGGAGTGGACAGGGAACCTACGAGCAGTACTTC. The gene calls are TRBV30 and TRBJ2-7; 7 bases map to TRBD1. CDR1 and CDR2 from the germline V gene are GTSNPN and SVGIG (reference sequence). The CDR3 covers 13 residues. The ends lost 1 base at V and 2 bases at J; junction bases unmatched: 2. The whole variable domain, remainder taken from reference TRBV30 and TRBJ2-7, is SQTIHQWPATLVQPVGSPLSLECTVEGTSNPNLYWYRQAAGRGLQLLFYSVGIGQISSEVPQNLSASRPQDRQFILSSKKLLLSDSGFYLCAWSGQGTYEQYFGPGTRLTVT.

The J gene is TRBJ1-2, the V gene TRBV27, with 7 bases identical to TRBD1. This CDR3 region has 15 residues. V gave up 4 bases and J gave up 9 bases; unmatched junction bases: 14. Germline-derived CDR1 and CDR2 are MNHEY and SMNVEV (reference sequence). CDR3 sequence reads: CASSSRGGTALSYTF. In DNA, the CDR3 is TGTGCCAGCAGTTCCCGCGGGGGGACAGCATTAAGCTACACCTTC.